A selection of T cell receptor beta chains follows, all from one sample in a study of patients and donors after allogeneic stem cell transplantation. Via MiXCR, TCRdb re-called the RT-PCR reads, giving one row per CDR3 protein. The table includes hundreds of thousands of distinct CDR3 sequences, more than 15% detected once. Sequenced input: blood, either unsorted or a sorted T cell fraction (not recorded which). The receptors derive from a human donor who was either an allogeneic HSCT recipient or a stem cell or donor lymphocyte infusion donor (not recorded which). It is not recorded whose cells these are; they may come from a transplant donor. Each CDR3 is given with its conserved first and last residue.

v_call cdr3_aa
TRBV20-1 CSARDPLADYNEQFF
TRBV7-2 CASSFFRTSYEQYF
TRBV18 CASSANSLPVADTQYF
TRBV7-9 CASSLAVATGELFF
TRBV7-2 CASNPAGGLRETQYF
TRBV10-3 CAISESIGQGAYNSPLHF
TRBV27 CASSLSVQPQHF
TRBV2 CASSEAGTSSTDTQYF
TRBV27 CASSFASGLNYGYTF
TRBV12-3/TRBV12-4 CASSPRDIGNQPQHF
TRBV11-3 CASSLHEASRETQYF
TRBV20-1 CSAPDDSYNEKLFF
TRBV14 CASSGLVAQHF
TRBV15 CATREGANTGELFF
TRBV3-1 CASNQVSRMSYNEQFF
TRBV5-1 CASSPTSGLYNEQFF
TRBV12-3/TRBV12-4 CASSLTAPSSYNEQFF
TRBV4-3 CASSQERQGIDTQYF
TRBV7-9 CASSLAGAGAAYEQYF
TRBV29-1 CSVGDRASTGELFF
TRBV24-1 CATSRDDSYEQYF
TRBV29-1 CSVPDRSSGGYTF
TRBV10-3 CAISPRQAGYGYTF
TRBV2 CASSEASGRYDTQYF
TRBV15 CATSREGNYGYTF
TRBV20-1 CSAVGRGTKRGTQYF
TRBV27 CASSSRLRRGHEGYTF
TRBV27 CASSFVSSTDTQYF
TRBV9 CASSGGNQPQHF
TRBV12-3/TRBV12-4 CASSPLSKGTETQYF
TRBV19 CASSYRGTSGSPSYNEQFF
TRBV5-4 CASRQRERNEQYF
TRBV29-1 CSVGGGGFSYEQYF
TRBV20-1 CSVRGPSGLTVWEQYF
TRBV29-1 CSVDTGQAVWYGYTF